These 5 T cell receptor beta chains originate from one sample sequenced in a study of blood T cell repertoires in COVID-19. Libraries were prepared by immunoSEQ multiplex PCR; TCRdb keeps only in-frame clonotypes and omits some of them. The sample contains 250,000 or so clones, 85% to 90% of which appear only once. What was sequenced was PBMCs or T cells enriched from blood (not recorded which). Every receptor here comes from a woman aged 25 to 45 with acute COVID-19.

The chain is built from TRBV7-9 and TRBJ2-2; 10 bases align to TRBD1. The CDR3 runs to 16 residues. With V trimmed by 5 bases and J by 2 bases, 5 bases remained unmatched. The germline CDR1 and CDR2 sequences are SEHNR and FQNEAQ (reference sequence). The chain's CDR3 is CASSTRDRGNTGELFF. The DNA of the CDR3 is TGTGCCAGCAGCACCCGGGACAGGGGAAACACCGGGGAGCTGTTTTTT.

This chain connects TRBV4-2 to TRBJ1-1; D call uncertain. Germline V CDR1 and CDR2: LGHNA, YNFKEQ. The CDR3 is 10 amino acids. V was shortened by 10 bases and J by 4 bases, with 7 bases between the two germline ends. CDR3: CATAGTEAFF. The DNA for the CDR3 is TGTGCCACGGCGGGCACTGAAGCTTTCTTT.

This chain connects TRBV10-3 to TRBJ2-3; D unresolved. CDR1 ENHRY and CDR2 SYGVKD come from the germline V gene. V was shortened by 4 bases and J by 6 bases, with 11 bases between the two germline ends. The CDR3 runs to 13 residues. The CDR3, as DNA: TGTGCCATCAGTGCGGTATCCACGGATACGCAGTATTTT. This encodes CAISAVSTDTQYF.

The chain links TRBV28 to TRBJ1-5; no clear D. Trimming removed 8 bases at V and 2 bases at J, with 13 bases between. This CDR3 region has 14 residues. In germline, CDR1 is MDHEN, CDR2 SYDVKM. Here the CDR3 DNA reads TGTGCCAGCCTCATGGCCCCTGGCAATCAGCCCCAGCATTTT. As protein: CASLMAPGNQPQHF.

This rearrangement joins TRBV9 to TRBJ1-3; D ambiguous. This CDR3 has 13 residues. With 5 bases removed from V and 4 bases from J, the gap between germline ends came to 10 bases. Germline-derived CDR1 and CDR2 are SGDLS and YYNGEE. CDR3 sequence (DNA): TGTGCCAGCAGTATGGCACCCGGAAACACCATATATTTT. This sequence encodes CASSMAPGNTIYF. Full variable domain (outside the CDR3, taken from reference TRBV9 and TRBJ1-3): DSGVTQTPKHLITATGQRVTLRCSPRSGDLSVYWYQQSLDQGLQFLIQYYNGEERAKGNILERFSAQQFPDLHSELNLSSLELGDSALYFCASSMAPGNTIYFGEGSWLTVV.